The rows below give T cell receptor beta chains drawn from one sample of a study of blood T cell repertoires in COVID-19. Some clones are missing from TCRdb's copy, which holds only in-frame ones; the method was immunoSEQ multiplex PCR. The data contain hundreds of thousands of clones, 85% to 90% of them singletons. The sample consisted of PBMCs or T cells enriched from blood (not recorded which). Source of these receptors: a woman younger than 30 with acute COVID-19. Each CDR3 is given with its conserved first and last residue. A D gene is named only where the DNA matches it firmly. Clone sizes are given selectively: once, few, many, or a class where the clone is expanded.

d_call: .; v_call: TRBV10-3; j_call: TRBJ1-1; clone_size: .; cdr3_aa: CAISDGPAGARDTEAFF; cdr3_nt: TGTGCCATCAGTGACGGGCCGGCGGGGGCCAGGGACACTGAAGCTTTCTTT
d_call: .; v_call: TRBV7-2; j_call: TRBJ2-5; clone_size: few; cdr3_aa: CASRPRPTAIHGYF; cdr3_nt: TGTGCCAGCAGGCCTCGTCCGACTGCGATCCACGGGTACTTC
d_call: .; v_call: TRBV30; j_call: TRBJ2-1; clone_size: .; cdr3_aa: CAWSVGRVNEQFF; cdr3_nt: TGTGCCTGGAGTGTGGGCAGAGTCAATGAGCAGTTCTTC
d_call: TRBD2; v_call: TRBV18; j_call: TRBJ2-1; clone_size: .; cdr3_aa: CASSPLAGTYNEQFF; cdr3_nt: TGTGCCAGCTCACCACTAGCGGGTACCTACAATGAGCAGTTCTTC
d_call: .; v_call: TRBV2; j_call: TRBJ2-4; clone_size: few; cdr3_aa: CASSGSLVAKNIQYF; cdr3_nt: TGTGCCAGCAGTGGGTCTCTAGTCGCCAAAAACATTCAGTACTTC
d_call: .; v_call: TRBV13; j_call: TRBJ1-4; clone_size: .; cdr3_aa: CASSPGSRVEKLFF; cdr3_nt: TGTGCCAGCAGCCCGGGAAGTAGGGTTGAAAAACTGTTTTTT
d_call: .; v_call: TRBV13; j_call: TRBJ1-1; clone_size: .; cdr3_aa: CASSPVPSVEAFF; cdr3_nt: TGTGCCAGCAGCCCCGTTCCCAGTGTAGAAGCTTTCTTT
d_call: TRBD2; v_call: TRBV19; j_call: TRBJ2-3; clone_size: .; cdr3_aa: CASSRSASGESDTQYF; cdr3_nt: TGTGCCAGTAGTAGGAGTGCAAGCGGGGAATCAGATACGCAGTATTTT
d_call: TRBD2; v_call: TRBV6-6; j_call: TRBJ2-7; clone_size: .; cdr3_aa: CASSHGLAGLSSSYEQYF; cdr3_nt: TGTGCCAGCAGTCACGGACTAGCGGGGCTTTCTAGCTCCTACGAGCAGTACTTC
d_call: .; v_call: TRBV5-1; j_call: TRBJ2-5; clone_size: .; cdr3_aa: CASSLVGFEGIETQYF; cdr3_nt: TGCGCCAGCAGCTTGGTTGGGTTCGAGGGAATAGAGACCCAGTACTTC
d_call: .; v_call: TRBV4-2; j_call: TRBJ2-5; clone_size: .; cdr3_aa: CASSQETGTQETQYF; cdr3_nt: TGTGCCAGCAGCCAAGAGACAGGTACCCAAGAGACCCAGTACTTC
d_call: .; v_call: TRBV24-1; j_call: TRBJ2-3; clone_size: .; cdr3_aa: CATKPQGPTDTQYF; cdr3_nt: TGTGCCACCAAACCTCAGGGCCCAACAGATACGCAGTATTTT
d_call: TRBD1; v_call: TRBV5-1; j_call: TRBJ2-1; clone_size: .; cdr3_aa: CASSLGTGDEQFF; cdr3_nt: TGCGCCAGCAGCTTGGGGACAGGGGATGAGCAGTTCTTC
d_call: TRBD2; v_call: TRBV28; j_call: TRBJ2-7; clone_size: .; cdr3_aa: CASSSYPGLAGSSAYEQYF; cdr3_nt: TGTGCCAGCAGCTCCTATCCGGGACTAGCGGGATCCTCGGCTTACGAGCAGTACTTC
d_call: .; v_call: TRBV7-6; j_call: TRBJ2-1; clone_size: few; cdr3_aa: CASSLTDNEQFF; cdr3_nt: TGTGCCAGCAGCTTAACAGACAATGAGCAGTTCTTC
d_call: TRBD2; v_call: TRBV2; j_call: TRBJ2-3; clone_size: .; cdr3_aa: CASRGGRRTDTQYF; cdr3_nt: TGTGCCAGCAGAGGCGGGAGAAGAACAGATACGCAGTATTTT
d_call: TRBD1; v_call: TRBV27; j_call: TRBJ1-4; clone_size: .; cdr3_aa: CASSPGTGNEKLFF; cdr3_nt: TGTGCCAGCAGTCCCGGGACAGGGAATGAAAAACTGTTTTTT
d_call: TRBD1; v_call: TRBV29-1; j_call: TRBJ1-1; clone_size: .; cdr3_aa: CSVVRDREGTEAFF; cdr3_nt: TGCAGCGTTGTTCGGGACAGGGAAGGAACTGAAGCTTTCTTT
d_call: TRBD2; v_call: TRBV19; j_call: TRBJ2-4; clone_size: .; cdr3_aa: CASSRSGTSGVAKNIQYF; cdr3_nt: TGTGCCAGTAGTAGGTCGGGGACTAGCGGAGTAGCCAAAAACATTCAGTACTTC
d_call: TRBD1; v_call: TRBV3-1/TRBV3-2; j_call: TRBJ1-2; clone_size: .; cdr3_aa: CASSQEPQGAAGYTF; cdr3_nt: TGTGCCAGCAGCCAAGAGCCTCAGGGGGCTGCTGGCTACACCTTC
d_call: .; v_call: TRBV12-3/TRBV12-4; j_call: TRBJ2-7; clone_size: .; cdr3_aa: CASSQLVPEQYF; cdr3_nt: TGTGCCAGCAGCCAACTAGTTCCCGAGCAGTACTTC
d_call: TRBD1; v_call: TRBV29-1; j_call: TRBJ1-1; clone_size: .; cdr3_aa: CSAHTRDRGHPRVNTEAFF; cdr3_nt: TGCAGCGCGCACACCCGGGACAGGGGCCACCCTCGGGTGAACACTGAAGCTTTCTTT
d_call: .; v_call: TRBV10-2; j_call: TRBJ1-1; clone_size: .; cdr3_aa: CASSELGGTEAFF; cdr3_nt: TGCGCCAGCAGTGAGCTGGGGGGCACTGAAGCTTTCTTT
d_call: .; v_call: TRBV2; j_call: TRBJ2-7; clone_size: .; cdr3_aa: CASSTYEQYF; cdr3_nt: TGTGCCAGCAGTACTTACGAGCAGTACTTC
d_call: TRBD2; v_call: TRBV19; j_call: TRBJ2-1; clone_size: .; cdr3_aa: CASSIPSASREGVEQFF; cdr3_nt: TGTGCCAGTAGTATCCCGTCGGCTTCGCGGGAGGGGGTTGAGCAGTTCTTC
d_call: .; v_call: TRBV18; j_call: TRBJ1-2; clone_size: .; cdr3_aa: CASSPGQGGYTF; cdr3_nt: TGTGCCAGCTCACCAGGGCAAGGTGGCTACACCTTC
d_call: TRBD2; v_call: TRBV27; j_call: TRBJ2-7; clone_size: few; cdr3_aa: CASSPREVAGTYEQYF; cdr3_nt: TGTGCCAGCAGTCCACGGGAGGTCGCGGGTACCTACGAGCAGTACTTC
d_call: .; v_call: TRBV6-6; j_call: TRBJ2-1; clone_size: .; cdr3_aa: CASSAPTGLADEQFF; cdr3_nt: TGTGCCAGCAGTGCCCCAACAGGGTTGGCGGATGAGCAGTTCTTC
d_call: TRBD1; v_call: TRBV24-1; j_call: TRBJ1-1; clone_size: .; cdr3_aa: CATRGDRKNTEAFF; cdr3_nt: TGTGCCACCAGGGGGGACAGGAAGAACACTGAAGCTTTCTTT
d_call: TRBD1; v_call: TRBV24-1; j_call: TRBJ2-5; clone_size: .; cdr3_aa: CATSEAGGGKETQYF; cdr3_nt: TGTGCCACCAGTGAAGCAGGGGGCGGCAAAGAGACCCAGTACTTC
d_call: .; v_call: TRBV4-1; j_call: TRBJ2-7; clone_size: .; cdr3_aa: CASSSPPRDSGRIYEQYF; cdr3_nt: TGCGCCAGCAGCTCCCCACCCAGGGACAGCGGGAGAATCTACGAGCAGTACTTC
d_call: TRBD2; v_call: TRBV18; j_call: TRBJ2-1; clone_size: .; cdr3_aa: CASSPTSGRIEQFF; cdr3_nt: TGTGCCAGCTCACCGACTAGCGGGAGGATAGAGCAGTTCTTC